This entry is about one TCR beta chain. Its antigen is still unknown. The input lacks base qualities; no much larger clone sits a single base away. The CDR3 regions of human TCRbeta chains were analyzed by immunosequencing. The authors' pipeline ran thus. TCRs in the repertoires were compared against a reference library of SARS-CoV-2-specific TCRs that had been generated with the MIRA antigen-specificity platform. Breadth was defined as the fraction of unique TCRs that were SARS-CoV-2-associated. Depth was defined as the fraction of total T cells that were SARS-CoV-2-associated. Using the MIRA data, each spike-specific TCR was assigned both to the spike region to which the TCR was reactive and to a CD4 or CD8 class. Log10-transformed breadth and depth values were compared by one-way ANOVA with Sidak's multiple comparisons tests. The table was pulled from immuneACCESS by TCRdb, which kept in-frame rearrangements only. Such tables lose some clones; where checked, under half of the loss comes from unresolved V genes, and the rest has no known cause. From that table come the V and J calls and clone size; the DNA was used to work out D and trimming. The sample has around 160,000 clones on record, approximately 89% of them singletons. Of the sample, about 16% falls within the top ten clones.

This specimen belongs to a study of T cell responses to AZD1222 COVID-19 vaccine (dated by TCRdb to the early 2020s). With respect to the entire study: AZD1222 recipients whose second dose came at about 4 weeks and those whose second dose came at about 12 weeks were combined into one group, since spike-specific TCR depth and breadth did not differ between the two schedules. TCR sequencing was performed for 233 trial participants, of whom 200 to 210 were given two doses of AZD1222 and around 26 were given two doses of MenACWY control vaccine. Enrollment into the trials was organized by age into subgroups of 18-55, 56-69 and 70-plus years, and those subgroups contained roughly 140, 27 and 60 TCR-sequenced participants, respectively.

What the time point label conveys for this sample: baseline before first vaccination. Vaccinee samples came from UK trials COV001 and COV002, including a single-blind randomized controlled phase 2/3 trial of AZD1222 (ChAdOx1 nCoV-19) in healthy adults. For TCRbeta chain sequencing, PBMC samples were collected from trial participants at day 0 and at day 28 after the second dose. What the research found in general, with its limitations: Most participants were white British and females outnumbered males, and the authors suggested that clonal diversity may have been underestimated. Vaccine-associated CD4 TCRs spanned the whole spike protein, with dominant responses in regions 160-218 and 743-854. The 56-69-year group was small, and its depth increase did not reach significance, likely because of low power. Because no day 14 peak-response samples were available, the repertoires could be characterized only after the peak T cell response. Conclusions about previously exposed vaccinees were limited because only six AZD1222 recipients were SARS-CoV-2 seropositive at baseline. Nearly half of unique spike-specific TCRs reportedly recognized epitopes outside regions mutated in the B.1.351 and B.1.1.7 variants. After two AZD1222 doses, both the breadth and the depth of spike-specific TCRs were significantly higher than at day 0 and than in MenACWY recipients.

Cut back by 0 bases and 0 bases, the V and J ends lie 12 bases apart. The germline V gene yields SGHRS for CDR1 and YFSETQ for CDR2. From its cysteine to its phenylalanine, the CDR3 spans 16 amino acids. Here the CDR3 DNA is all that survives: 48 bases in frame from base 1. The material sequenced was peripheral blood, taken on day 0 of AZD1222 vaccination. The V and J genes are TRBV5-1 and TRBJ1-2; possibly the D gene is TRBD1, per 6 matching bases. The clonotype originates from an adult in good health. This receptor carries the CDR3 CASSLGNTGTNYGYTF. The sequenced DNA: TGCGCCAGCAGCTTGGGAAACACAGGGACTAACTATGGCTACACCTTC.